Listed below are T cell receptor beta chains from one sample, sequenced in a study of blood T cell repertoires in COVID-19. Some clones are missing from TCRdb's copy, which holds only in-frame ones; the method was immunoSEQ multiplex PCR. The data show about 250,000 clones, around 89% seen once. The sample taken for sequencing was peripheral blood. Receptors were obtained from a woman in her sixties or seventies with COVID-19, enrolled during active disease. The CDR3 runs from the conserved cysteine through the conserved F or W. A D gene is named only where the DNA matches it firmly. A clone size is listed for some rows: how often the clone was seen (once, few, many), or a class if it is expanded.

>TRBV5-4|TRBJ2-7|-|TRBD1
TGTGCCAGCAGCACAGGGGACGTAACCTACGAGCAGTACTTC
CASSTGDVTYEQYF
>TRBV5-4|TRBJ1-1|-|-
TGTGCCAGCAGCCCCGACAGGTTAAACACTGAAGCTTTCTTT
CASSPDRLNTEAFF
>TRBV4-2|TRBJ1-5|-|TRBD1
TGTGCCAGCAGCCAAGATCCCGGACAGGTTAATCAGCCCCAGCATTTT
CASSQDPGQVNQPQHF
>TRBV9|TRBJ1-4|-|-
TGTGCCAGCAGCGTGGAGGATAATGAAAAACTGTTTTTT
CASSVEDNEKLFF
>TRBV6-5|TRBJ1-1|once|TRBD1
TGTGCCAGCAGCCTCTACTGGACAGGGGACACTGAAGCTTTCTTT
CASSLYWTGDTEAFF
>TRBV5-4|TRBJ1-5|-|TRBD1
TGTGCCAGCAGCTTACAGGGGTCCAGCCAGCCCCAGCATTTT
CASSLQGSSQPQHF
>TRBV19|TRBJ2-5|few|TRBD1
TGTGCCAGTAGTAAAAGACAGGGGGCTCAAGAGACCCAGTACTTC
CASSKRQGAQETQYF
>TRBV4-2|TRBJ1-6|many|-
TGTGCCAGCAGCCTGAATGGGGCAGGTAATAATTCACCCCTCCACTTT
CASSLNGAGNNSPLHF
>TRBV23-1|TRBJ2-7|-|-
TGCGCCAGCAGTCACGGGAGAGGGTCCAACGAGCAGTACTTC
CASSHGRGSNEQYF
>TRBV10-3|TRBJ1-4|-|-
TGTGCCATCAGTGAGTCTCGGCACTTCAATCCGGGAGGAAAACTGTTTTTT
CAISESRHFNPGGKLFF
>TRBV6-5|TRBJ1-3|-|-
TGTGCCATCGAAGGGAGGGTTGGAAACACCATATATTTT
CAIEGRVGNTIYF
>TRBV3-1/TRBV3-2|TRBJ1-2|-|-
TGTGCCAGCAGCCAAGATCCGTGGCAGGGATACAACTATGGCTACACCTTC
CASSQDPWQGYNYGYTF
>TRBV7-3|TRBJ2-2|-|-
TGTGCCAGCAGCTTACGGGGCACGGGACATGTGAACACCGGGGAGCTGTTTTTT
CASSLRGTGHVNTGELFF
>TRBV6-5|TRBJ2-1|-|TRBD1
TGTGCCAGCACCTTCAACAGGGGGCTGAGGGATGAGCAGTTCTTC
CASTFNRGLRDEQFF
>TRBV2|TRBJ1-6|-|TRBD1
TGTGCCAGCAGTGCAAGGACAGGGGTCTCACCCCTCCACTTT
CASSARTGVSPLHF
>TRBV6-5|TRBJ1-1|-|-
TGTGCCAGCAGCCCGACCAGCTACAGGGAAGCTTTCTTT
CASSPTSYREAFF
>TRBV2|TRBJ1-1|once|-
TGTGCCAGCAGTGAAACGCGGGATTATGAAGCTTTCTTT
CASSETRDYEAFF
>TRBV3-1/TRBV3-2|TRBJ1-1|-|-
TGTGCCAGCAGCCAAGGGGCCGGCACTGAAGCTTTCTTT
CASSQGAGTEAFF
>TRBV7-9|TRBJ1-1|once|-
TGTGCCAGCAGCGCACCAAAGGGGCAGGGTGCTGAAGCTTTCTTT
CASSAPKGQGAEAFF
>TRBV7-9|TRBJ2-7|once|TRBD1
TGTGCCAGCAGCTTAGGGTCGGGACAGGGGACCTACGAGCAGTACTTC
CASSLGSGQGTYEQYF
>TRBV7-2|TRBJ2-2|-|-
TGTGCCAGCAGCTGGGGACACTTGCCCGGGGAGCTGTTTTTT
CASSWGHLPGELFF
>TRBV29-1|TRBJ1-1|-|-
TGCAGCGTTGTGGTCAGTCCTGAAGCTTTCTTT
CSVVVSPEAFF
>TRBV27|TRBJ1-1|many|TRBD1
TGTGCCACCCGGACAGGGAGCACTGAAGCTTTCTTT
CATRTGSTEAFF
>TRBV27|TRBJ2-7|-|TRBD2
TGTGCCAGCAGTTTCTCGACTAGCGGGGGGTTCAACGAGCAGTACTTC
CASSFSTSGGFNEQYF
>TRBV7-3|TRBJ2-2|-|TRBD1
TGTGCCAGCAGCCCCCGGACAGGGATCGGGGAGCTGTTTTTT
CASSPRTGIGELFF
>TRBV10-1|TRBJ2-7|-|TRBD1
TGCGCCAGCAGTGATATCGGACAGGCGAATTACGAGCAGTACTTC
CASSDIGQANYEQYF
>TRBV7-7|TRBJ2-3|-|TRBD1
TGTGCCAGCAGCGCGGGGACAGGGCACACAGATACGCAGTATTTT
CASSAGTGHTDTQYF
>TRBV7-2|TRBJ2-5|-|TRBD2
TGTGCCAGCAGCTCGGGACTAGCGGTGGAGACCCAGTACTTC
CASSSGLAVETQYF
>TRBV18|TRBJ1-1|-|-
TGTGCCAGCTCACCACAGGGGAAGGGGATCACTGAAGCTTTCTTT
CASSPQGKGITEAFF
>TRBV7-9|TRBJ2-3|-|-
TGTGCCAGCAGCTTATATAGGGGGGGATCATCAGATACGCAGTATTTT
CASSLYRGGSSDTQYF
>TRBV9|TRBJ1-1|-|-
TGTGCCAGCAGCGTTATCCAGGGGAGTGAAGCTTTCTTT
CASSVIQGSEAFF
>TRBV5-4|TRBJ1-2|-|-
TGTGCCAGCAGCGGGCAGGGAGGGAACGATGGCTACACCTTC
CASSGQGGNDGYTF
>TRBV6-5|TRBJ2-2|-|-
TGTGCCAGCAGGATCCGGGGCACCGGGGAGCTGTTTTTT
CASRIRGTGELFF
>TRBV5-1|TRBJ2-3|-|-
TGCGCCAGCAGCTTGGTAGGCACAGATACGCAGTATTTT
CASSLVGTDTQYF